This paragraph reports one TCR beta chain. Per the germline V gene, CDR1 is SGHNT and CDR2 is YYREEE (reference sequence). CDR3 size: 16 residues. V lost 9 bases, J lost 2 bases, and 23 bases lay in between. Clones were read by immunoSEQ multiplex PCR, and TCRdb kept only the in-frame ones, dropping some. The table has under 90,000 clones, 80% seen once. This entry is derived from a study of blood T cell repertoires in COVID-19. Whole-study context: Nucleic acid was either cDNA or gDNA, and it came from T cells, B-cell-depleted T cells, or PBMCs.

The sequence came from a human donor in a cohort sampled during active COVID-19. This chain joins TRBV5-4 and TRBJ1-1; TRBD1 might be the D (5 bases). Specimen: peripheral blood. As DNA, the CDR3 is TGTGCCATACACCCCGGGTCAGGGCTCGGAAACACTGAAGCTTTCTTT. Residues: CAIHPGSGLGNTEAFF.